These 8 T cell receptor beta chains came from one sample sequenced in a study of blood T cell repertoires in COVID-19. Method: immunoSEQ multiplex PCR; TCRdb's copy keeps in-frame clones and lacks some. The sample contains about 420,000 clones, approximately 90% of which appear only once. Sample: peripheral blood. The receptor set was obtained from a man aged 18 to 35 with COVID-19, enrolled during active disease.

The genes are TRBV7-2 and TRBJ2-7; 12 bases are shared with TRBD2. Trimming removed 4 bases from V and 9 bases from J; junction bases left unmatched: 10. The CDR3 is made up of 15 amino acids. CDR1 SGHTA and CDR2 FQGNSA come from the germline V gene. CDR3 sequence reads: CASSSRLAGAAGQYF. The CDR3 nucleotides read TGTGCCAGCAGCTCCCGACTAGCGGGGGCAGCAGGGCAGTACTTC.

The chain recombines TRBV6-5 with TRBJ1-1; no clear D. Germline lookup yields CDR1 MNHEY and CDR2 SVGAGI. The CDR3 has 12 residues. Trimming stripped 4 bases from V and 3 bases from J, with 6 bases between. The chain's CDR3 is CASSFRDTEAFF. For the CDR3, the DNA is TGTGCCAGCAGTTTTCGCGACACTGAAGCTTTCTTT.

The chain combines TRBV5-1 with TRBJ1-2, with D possibly matching TRBD1 (5 bases). The length of the CDR3 is 14 residues. Germline V gene lookup returns CDR1 SGHRS and CDR2 YFSETQ. Trimming left V 6 bases short and J 6 bases short, with 18 bases between. The chain's CDR3 is CASNPSGEFDGYTF. CDR3 coding DNA: TGCGCCAGCAACCCATCGGGGGAGTTCGATGGCTACACCTTC. Looking up the rest from reference TRBV5-1 and TRBJ1-2 gives the full variable domain: KAGVTQTPRYLIKTRGQQVTLSCSPISGHRSVSWYQQTPGQGLQFLFEYFSETQRNKGNFPGRFSGRQFSNSRSEMNVSTLELGDSALYLCASNPSGEFDGYTFGSGTRLTVV.

This clone has more than one count but fewer than ten. The V and J genes are TRBV7-2 and TRBJ1-6; D remains unclear. Per germline, CDR1 SGHTA and CDR2 FQGNSA. The V end was cut by 5 bases, the J end by 5 bases, with 16 bases between. The CDR3 is made up of 16 amino acids. CDR3: CASSPYSGENNSPLHF. In DNA, the CDR3 is TGTGCCAGCAGCCCTTACTCCGGGGAGAATAATTCACCCCTCCACTTT.

The CDR3 DNA follows: TGTGCCAGCAGCTTAGTGAGGCAGGGGGACGAGCAGTACTTC. Its translation is CASSLVRQGDEQYF. The chain recombines TRBV7-2 with TRBJ2-7; TRBD1 matches at 7 bases. Germline V gene data show CDR1 as SGHTA and CDR2 as FQGNSA. There are 14 residues in the CDR3. Trimming at V came to 1 base and at J to 5 bases, leaving 5 bases not matched to a gene. Using reference TRBV7-2 and TRBJ2-7 for the parts outside the CDR3, the full variable domain is GAGVSQSPSNKVTEKGKDVELRCDPISGHTALYWYRQSLGQGLEFLIYFQGNSAPDKSGLPSDRFSAERTGGSVSTLTIQRTQQEDSAVYLCASSLVRQGDEQYFGPGTRLTVT.

The chain uses TRBV19 and TRBJ2-5; no definite D call. The CDR3 covers 12 residues. Between the trimmed V and J ends, which lost 4 bases and 5 bases, there was a span of 8 bases. Germline lookup yields CDR1 LNHDA and CDR2 SQIVND (reference sequence). CDR3 in DNA: TGTGCCAGTAGTACCGTCGGGGAGACCCAGTACTTC. Its protein product is CASSTVGETQYF.

The J gene is TRBJ1-6, the V gene TRBV27; D call uncertain. The CDR3 extends over 14 amino acids. Between the trimmed V and J ends, which lost 7 bases and 7 bases, there was a span of 14 bases. From germline, CDR1 is MNHEY and CDR2 SMNVEV (reference sequence). The CDR3 DNA reads TGTGCCAGCACTCATCGTGGCAGGAATTCACCCCTCCACTTT. It yields the protein CASTHRGRNSPLHF.

This rearrangement joins TRBV29-1 to TRBJ2-7; D may be TRBD2 (6 bases). This CDR3 is built from 13 residues. Trimming left V 6 bases short and J 1 base short, with 13 bases between. Germline V gene sequence: CDR1 SQVTM, CDR2 ANQGSEA. The CDR3 region has the DNA TGCAGCGTCGGGCTAGCGATTTCCTACGAGCAGTACTTC. Protein product: CSVGLAISYEQYF.